This T cell receptor beta chain was captured in a study of long-term antiretroviral therapy in people with HIV. Study at large: Earliest sampling preceded the 2015 immediate-ART recommendation by about a decade.

CDR3 length: 14 residues. Germline-derived CDR1 and CDR2 are SGDLS and YYNGEE. Trimming left V 4 bases short and J 6 bases short, with 16 bases between. Researchers ran immunoSEQ v3.0 at survey level. Sequencing was performed with immunoSEQ multiplex PCR; in TCRdb, only in-frame clones are kept and a portion is missing. Found here are 34,000 or so clones, about 85% of them singletons; the top ten hold more than 4.5%. The sample holds a few counts of this clone. Its antigen is as yet unknown. Overall study results and limits: Older ART regimens were possibly in use when the blood was collected between about 2003 and 2018. Relative to control repertoires, HIV repertoires exhibited narrower CDR3 length ranges.

Cryopreserved PBMC numbered roughly 0.85-11 million per sample before DNA extraction. The TCR was taken from a woman aged 25-40 years with HIV. This sequence joins TRBV9 and TRBJ2-5, with D possibly matching TRBD2 (7 bases). The sample consisted of unsorted PBMCs, taken just over 2.7 years before starting antiretroviral therapy. The DNA of the CDR3 is TGTGCCAGCAGCCTAGGGGGGGATACGAAGACCCAGTACTTC. This gives the protein CASSLGGDTKTQYF. The complete variable domain, with remaining parts taken from reference TRBV9 and TRBJ2-5, reads DSGVTQTPKHLITATGQRVTLRCSPRSGDLSVYWYQQSLDQGLQFLIQYYNGEERAKGNILERFSAQQFPDLHSELNLSSLELGDSALYFCASSLGGDTKTQYFGPGTRLLVL.